One sample yielded the 30 T cell receptor beta chains listed below, sequenced in a study of cytomegalovirus exposure and HLA in healthy donors. Vbeta (60) and Jbeta (13) primers were used in the PCR. Clones were sequenced by immunoSEQ multiplex PCR, and TCRdb holds only the in-frame ones, with some missing. The profile shows under 200,000 clones, approximately 80% of them singletons. The material sequenced was PBMCs. The receptors shown here come from a man in his 60s in good health and CMV-seronegative.

The genes are TRBV19 and TRBJ1-1, with a weak D call TRBD1 (6 bases). The CDR3 extends over 9 amino acids. The germline V gene has CDR1 LNHDA and CDR2 SQIVND (reference sequence). CDR3 in amino acids: CARGGIAFF. For the CDR3, the DNA is TGTGCGAGAGGGGGAATAGCTTTCTTT.

The rearrangement joins TRBV6-5 to TRBJ2-7, with D possibly being TRBD1 (6 bases). Germline-derived CDR1 and CDR2 are MNHEY and SVGAGI. Trimming took 8 bases from V and 0 from J, leaving 14 bases between them. This CDR3 comprises 14 residues. The CDR3 nucleotides read TGTGCCAGCCGCAGGGGAGTAGGCTCCTACGAGCAGTACTTC. Translating it yields CASRRGVGSYEQYF.

This chain connects TRBV9 to TRBJ1-2; D uncertain. The CDR3 loop spans 15 amino acids. Per the germline V gene, CDR1 is SGDLS and CDR2 is YYNGEE. Between the trimmed V and J ends, which lost 1 base and 5 bases, there was a span of 15 bases. The CDR3 here is CASSVSARGSYGYTF. DNA for the CDR3: TGTGCCAGCAGCGTAAGCGCGCGAGGGTCTTATGGCTACACCTTC.

The genes are TRBV27 and TRBJ2-7; 9 bases line up with TRBD1. The CDR3 has 14 residues. The J segment lost 3 bases and the V segment lost 8 bases, leaving 8 bases of the junction unmatched. Germline lookup yields CDR1 MNHEY and CDR2 SMNVEV (reference sequence). The CDR3 protein is CASSHRGPNYEQYF. In DNA form, the CDR3 reads TGTGCCAGCTCCCACAGGGGGCCCAACTACGAGCAGTACTTC.

This chain links TRBV4-3 with TRBJ1-2; D gene uncertain. Trimming shortened V by 1 base and J by 3 bases, and 6 bases separated the two germline ends. Germline V CDR1 and CDR2: LGHNA, YSLEER. CDR3 length: 13 amino acids. Written as DNA, the CDR3 is TGCGCCAGCAGCCAAGCCCCCGACTATGGCTACACCTTC. It yields the protein CASSQAPDYGYTF.

The chain combines TRBV6-7 with TRBJ1-5, with D uncertain. TRBV6-7 carries the ORF label, with uncertain function. CDR3 length: 17 residues. The ends were cut back, 5 bases at V and 2 bases at J, with 19 bases in the middle. CDR3 in amino acids: CASSGGRPRLRNQPQHF. The CDR3, as DNA: TGTGCCAGCAGTGGCGGGCGCCCCCGTTTACGCAATCAGCCCCAGCATTTT.

The chain joins TRBV6-5 to TRBJ1-2; TRBD1 is a possible D gene (5 bases). Trimming stripped 7 bases from V and 8 bases from J, with 17 bases between. Germline V gene data show CDR1 as MNHEY and CDR2 as SVGAGI. The CDR3 is 13 amino acids. The CDR3 sequence is CASTVNQGGGYTF. CDR3 sequence (DNA): TGTGCCAGCACCGTAAATCAGGGAGGAGGCTACACCTTC.

The V call is TRBV29-1, the J call TRBJ1-4; D might be TRBD1 (6 bases). V was pared by 1 base and J by 7 bases, with 13 bases between. This CDR3 spans 14 amino acids. Per the germline V gene, CDR1 is SQVTM and CDR2 is ANQGSEA. CDR3 amino acids: CSVEVGRGAEKLFF. In nucleotides, the CDR3 is TGCAGCGTTGAAGTCGGCCGGGGGGCTGAAAAACTGTTTTTT. Full variable domain (remainder filled in from reference TRBV29-1 and TRBJ1-4): SAVISQKPSRDICQRGTSLTIQCQVDSQVTMMFWYRQQPGQSLTLIATANQGSEATYESGFVIDKFPISRPNLTFSTLTVSNMSPEDSSIYLCSVEVGRGAEKLFFGSGTQLSVL.

The chain is built from TRBV6-1 and TRBJ1-1, with TRBD1 as a possible D gene (5 bases). The CDR3 is made up of 19 amino acids. Trimming took 1 base from V and 0 from J, leaving 21 bases between them. Germline CDR1 and CDR2: MNHNS and SASEGT. CDR3 sequence reads: CASSEEGPRASFMNTEAFF. As DNA, the CDR3 is TGTGCCAGCAGTGAAGAGGGCCCCAGGGCCTCCTTCATGAACACTGAAGCTTTCTTT.

This clone occurred once. V usage is TRBV30 and J usage is TRBJ2-6, with TRBD1 as a possible D gene (6 bases). The CDR3 has 15 amino acids. Deletions cut 1 base from V and 4 bases from J, with 11 bases between. The germline CDR1 and CDR2 sequences are GTSNPN and SVGIG (reference sequence). The CDR3 reads CAWSGGGVGANVLTF. CDR3 sequence (DNA): TGTGCCTGGAGTGGTGGGGGCGTGGGGGCCAACGTCCTGACTTTC.

This clone was recorded once. The V gene is TRBV4-3, the J gene TRBJ2-1; TRBD2 might be the D (6 bases). This CDR3 is built from 15 residues. Per germline, CDR1 LGHNA and CDR2 YSLEER. The V end was cut by 1 base, the J end by 8 bases, with 15 bases between. This CDR3 reads CASSQVYGTFYEQFF. The CDR3, as DNA: TGCGCCAGCAGCCAAGTCTACGGGACTTTCTATGAGCAGTTCTTC.

The rearrangement uses TRBV7-9 and TRBJ2-7; 7 nucleotides agree with TRBD1. J gave up 8 bases and V 5 bases, and 9 bases lay outside the gene matches. CDR3 length: 13 residues. Germline V CDR1 and CDR2: SEHNR, FQNEAQ (reference sequence). CDR3 region: CASSLGTAQKQYF. The CDR3 nucleotides read TGTGCCAGCAGCCTGGGGACAGCTCAGAAGCAGTACTTC.

The chain employs TRBV6-5 and TRBJ1-6; a possible D gene is TRBD1 (5 bases). The CDR3 has 16 amino acids. V shed 0 bases and J shed 7 bases, with 13 bases lying between them. CDR1 is MNHEY, CDR2 SVGAGI, per germline. CDR3 loop: CASSYSAGLGNSPLHF. For the CDR3, the DNA is TGTGCCAGCAGTTACTCGGCAGGGCTCGGGAATTCACCCCTCCACTTT.

V gene TRBV9 combines with J gene TRBJ2-1, with D maybe TRBD2 (6 bases). Germline V gene data show CDR1 as SGDLS and CDR2 as YYNGEE. Trimming took 0 bases from V and 0 from J, leaving 10 bases between them. The CDR3 is 16 amino acids. The CDR3 region is CASSVGGGASYNEQFF. In nucleotides, the CDR3 is TGTGCCAGCAGCGTAGGTGGAGGGGCCTCCTACAATGAGCAGTTCTTC.

This chain joins TRBV9 and TRBJ1-2, with 9 bases identical to TRBD1. This CDR3 has 14 residues. V shed 4 bases and J 2 bases; nucleotides not matched to a gene: 3. Germline V gene lookup returns CDR1 SGDLS and CDR2 YYNGEE. In DNA form, the CDR3 reads TGTGCCAGCAGCACCGGGACAGGGAACTATGGCTACACCTTC. Translating it yields CASSTGTGNYGYTF.

This chain uses TRBV6-1 with TRBJ1-1; D is unclear. The ends were cut back, 6 bases at V and 0 bases at J, with 8 bases in the middle. Per the germline V gene, CDR1 is MNHNS and CDR2 is SASEGT. The CDR3 has 13 amino acids. The CDR3, as DNA: TGTGCCAGCAGCGCGGCCATGAACACTGAAGCTTTCTTT. Residues: CASSAAMNTEAFF.

The chain carries TRBV19 and TRBJ1-3; no definite D call. Trimming pared 4 bases from V and 0 bases from J, leaving 10 bases between. The germline V gene has CDR1 LNHDA and CDR2 SQIVND (reference sequence). CDR3 length equals 15 residues. The CDR3 region has the DNA TGTGCCAGTAGTAATCAGGCAATCTCTGGAAACACCATATATTTT. Its protein is CASSNQAISGNTIYF.

For this clone: Sequence at one end of the junction differs from germline and may be a read error. The chain is built from TRBV7-7 and TRBJ2-3, with 10 bases identical to TRBD2. The CDR3 is 17 amino acids. Germline V gene lookup returns CDR1 SSHAT and CDR2 FNYEAQ (reference sequence). CDR3 sequence (DNA): TGTGCTAGCAGCTTGCATAGTGCTAGCGGGGGACCCAATACGCAGTATTTT. This sequence encodes CASSLHSASGGPNTQYF.

The chain recombines TRBV5-4 with TRBJ1-4; D is ambiguous. The germline V gene encodes CDR1 SGHNT and CDR2 YYREEE (reference sequence). CDR3 length equals 15 residues. V gave up 4 bases and J gave up 0 bases, with 10 bases separating them. CDR3 in DNA: TGTGCCAGCAGCACAACGCGGACAACTAATGAAAAACTGTTTTTT. It specifies CASSTTRTTNEKLFF.

The rearrangement links TRBV9 to TRBJ2-7, with D maybe TRBD2 (5 bases). The V gene lost 4 bases and the J gene lost 4 bases, with 24 bases spanning the gap. CDR1 and CDR2 (germline): SGDLS, YYNGEE. The CDR3 extends over 17 amino acids. The CDR3 spells CASSSPGENSGSYEQYF. CDR3 DNA: TGTGCCAGCAGCTCCCCCGGGGAAAACTCGGGATCATACGAGCAGTACTTC. The full variable domain, completed using reference TRBV9 and TRBJ2-7, is DSGVTQTPKHLITATGQRVTLRCSPRSGDLSVYWYQQSLDQGLQFLIQYYNGEERAKGNILERFSAQQFPDLHSELNLSSLELGDSALYFCASSSPGENSGSYEQYFGPGTRLTVT.

The chain combines TRBV2 with TRBJ2-5, with D perhaps TRBD1 (5 bases). CDR3 length: 12 amino acids. In germline, CDR1 is SNHLY, CDR2 FYNNEI. V lost 6 bases and J 13 bases, leaving 18 bases between the germline ends. The CDR3 coding sequence is TGTGCCAGCAGCGATTTCCTAGGGGCTTTGTACTTC. Protein: CASSDFLGALYF.

The J gene is TRBJ1-5, the V gene TRBV4-1; TRBD1 agrees at 10 bases. Trimming removed 6 bases from V and 11 bases from J; junction bases left unmatched: 25. The germline CDR1 and CDR2 sequences are MGHRA and YSYEKL. This CDR3 spans 19 amino acids. CDR3: CASSREVGTGDPTILAQHF. In nucleotides, the CDR3 is TGCGCCAGCAGTCGAGAGGTCGGGACAGGGGACCCCACAATATTAGCCCAGCATTTT.

This clone has just a few counts. The CDR3: CATYPGTGSYEQYF. Written as DNA, the CDR3 is TGTGCCACCTACCCCGGGACAGGGTCCTACGAGCAGTACTTC. The J gene is TRBJ2-7, the V gene TRBV28, with 9 positions matching TRBD1. CDR1 is MDHEN and CDR2 is SYDVKM in the germline V gene. The CDR3 is 14 residues long. V trimming: 10 bases; J trimming: 1 base; junction bases outside the gene matches: 8.

The chain employs TRBV7-2 and TRBJ2-3, with TRBD2 as a possible D gene (5 bases). The germline V gene encodes CDR1 SGHTA and CDR2 FQGNSA. The CDR3 runs 13 residues. The ends were cut back, 5 bases at V and 2 bases at J, with 8 bases in the middle. The CDR3 here is CASSRGSTDTQYF. Here the CDR3 DNA reads TGTGCCAGCAGCCGAGGGTCCACAGATACGCAGTATTTT.

V and J are TRBV5-6 and TRBJ2-7, with TRBD2 matching 13 bases. This CDR3 contains 18 residues. The germline gives CDR1 SGHDT, CDR2 YYEEEE. The trim removed 0 bases at V and 0 bases at J, leaving 6 bases unmatched. In DNA form, the CDR3 reads TGTGCCAGCAGCTTGGGACTAGCGGGAGGTCGAAGCTCCTACGAGCAGTACTTC. Protein: CASSLGLAGGRSSYEQYF.

J is TRBJ1-2 and V is TRBV28, with D tentatively TRBD1 (6 bases). Trimming removed 7 bases from V and 1 base from J, with 16 bases in between. The CDR3 sequence is 15 residues long. CDR1 is MDHEN and CDR2 is SYDVKM in the germline V gene. The CDR3 region has the DNA TGTGCCAGCACCCTTATCGGGGGGCTTAACTATGGCTACACCTTC. Protein product: CASTLIGGLNYGYTF.

The count of this clone is one. V usage is TRBV6-1 and J usage is TRBJ1-2, with 11 bases identical to TRBD1. This CDR3 has 15 residues. J lost 5 bases, V lost 5 bases, and 7 bases had no gene match. Germline CDR1 is MNHNS and CDR2 is SASEGT. The CDR3 DNA is TGTGCCAGCAGTTTGCGGACAGGGGGCAGGTATGGCTACACCTTC. It is translated as CASSLRTGGRYGYTF.

This chain connects TRBV4-1 to TRBJ2-2; D is unclear. CDR3 length equals 15 residues. Trimming cost V 1 base and J 0 bases, with 6 bases left between them. Germline-derived CDR1 and CDR2 are MGHRA and YSYEKL. The CDR3 DNA reads as TGCGCCAGCAGCCAAGTAATCCCGAACACCGGGGAGCTGTTTTTT. Translation gives CASSQVIPNTGELFF.

As concerns this clone: Other nucleotide sequences in the sample specify the same CDR3. The CDR3 loop is CASSGGGSGNTIYF. The DNA of the CDR3 is TGTGCCAGCAGTGGGGGGGGCTCTGGAAACACCATATATTTT. The V and J genes are TRBV28 and TRBJ1-3; TRBD1 is a possible D gene (5 bases). Germline CDR1 is MDHEN and CDR2 is SYDVKM. CDR3 length: 14 amino acids. V lost 5 bases, J lost 0 bases, and 8 bases lay in between.

The chain links TRBV10-2 to TRBJ2-7, with 9 bases that match TRBD1. Germline V CDR1 and CDR2: WSHSY, SAAADI. The J segment lost 2 bases and the V segment lost 6 bases, leaving 8 bases of the junction unmatched. The length of the CDR3 is 15 residues. The CDR3 sequence: CASSLDRGLTYEQYF. CDR3 DNA: TGCGCCAGCAGCCTGGACAGGGGCTTGACCTACGAGCAGTACTTC.